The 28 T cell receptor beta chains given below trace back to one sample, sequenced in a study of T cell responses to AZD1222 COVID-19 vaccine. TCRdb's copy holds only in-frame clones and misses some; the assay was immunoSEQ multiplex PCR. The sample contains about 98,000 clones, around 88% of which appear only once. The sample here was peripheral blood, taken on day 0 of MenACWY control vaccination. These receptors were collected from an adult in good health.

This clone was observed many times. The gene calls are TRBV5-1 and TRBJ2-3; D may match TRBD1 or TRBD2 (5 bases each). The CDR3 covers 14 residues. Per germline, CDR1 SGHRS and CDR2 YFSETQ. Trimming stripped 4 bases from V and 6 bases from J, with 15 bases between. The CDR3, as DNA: TGCGCCAGCAGCCCCGGGGACCTCCGGGATACGCAGTATTTT. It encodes CASSPGDLRDTQYF.

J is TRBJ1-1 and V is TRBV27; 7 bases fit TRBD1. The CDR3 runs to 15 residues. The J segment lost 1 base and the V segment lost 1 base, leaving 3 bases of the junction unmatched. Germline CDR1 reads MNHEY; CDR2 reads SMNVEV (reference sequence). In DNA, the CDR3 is TGTGCCAGCAGTTTATACGGGACAGCGAACACTGAAGCTTTCTTT. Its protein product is CASSLYGTANTEAFF.

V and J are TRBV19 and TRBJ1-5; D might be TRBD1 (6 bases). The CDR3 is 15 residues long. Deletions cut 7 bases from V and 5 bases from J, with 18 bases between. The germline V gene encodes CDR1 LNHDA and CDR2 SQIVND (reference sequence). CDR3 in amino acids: CASNEKTGPYQPQHF. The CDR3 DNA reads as TGTGCCAGTAACGAAAAGACAGGACCCTATCAGCCCCAGCATTTT.

DNA for the CDR3: TGTGCCAGCTCACCAGAGGGGGCTTATGGCTACACCTTC. It translates to CASSPEGAYGYTF. The chain employs TRBV18 and TRBJ1-2; TRBD1 agrees at 7 bases. The CDR3 runs 13 residues. V shed 2 bases and J 5 bases; nucleotides not matched to a gene: 2. Germline-derived CDR1 and CDR2 are KGHSH and LQKENI.

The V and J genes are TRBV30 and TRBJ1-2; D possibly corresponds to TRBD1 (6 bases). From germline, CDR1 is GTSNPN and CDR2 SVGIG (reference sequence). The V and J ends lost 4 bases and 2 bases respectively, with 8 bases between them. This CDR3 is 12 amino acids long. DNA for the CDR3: TGTGCCTGGAACAGGGACAACTATGGCTACACCTTC. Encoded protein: CAWNRDNYGYTF.

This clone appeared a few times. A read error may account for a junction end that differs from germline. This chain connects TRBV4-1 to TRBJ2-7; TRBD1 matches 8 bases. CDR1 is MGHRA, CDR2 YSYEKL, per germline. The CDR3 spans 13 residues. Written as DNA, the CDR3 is TGCGCCAGCAGCGAAGACAGGGGTTGGGAGCAGTACTTC. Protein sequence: CASSEDRGWEQYF.

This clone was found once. The CDR3 loop reads CASSRTLNSPLHF. In DNA, the CDR3 is TGTGCCAGCAGCCGAACACTTAATTCACCCCTCCACTTT. This sequence joins TRBV14 and TRBJ1-6; D gene ambiguous. Trimming removed 4 bases at V and 6 bases at J, with 7 bases between. CDR1 and CDR2 (germline): SGHDN, FVKESK. CDR3 length: 13 amino acids.

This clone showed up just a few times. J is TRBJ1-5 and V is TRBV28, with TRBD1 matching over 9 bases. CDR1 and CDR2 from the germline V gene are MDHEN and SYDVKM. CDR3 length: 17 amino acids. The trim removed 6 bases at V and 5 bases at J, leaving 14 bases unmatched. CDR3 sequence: CASRGILQGADDQPQHF. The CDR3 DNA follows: TGTGCCAGCAGGGGGATCTTACAGGGGGCAGACGATCAGCCCCAGCATTTT.

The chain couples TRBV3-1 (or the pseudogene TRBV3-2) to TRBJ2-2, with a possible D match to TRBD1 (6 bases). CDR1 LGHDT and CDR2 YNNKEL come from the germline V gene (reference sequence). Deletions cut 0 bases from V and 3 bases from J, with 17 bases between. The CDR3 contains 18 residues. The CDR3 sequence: CASSQEPGWGPYTGELFF. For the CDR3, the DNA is TGTGCCAGCAGCCAAGAGCCAGGATGGGGGCCATACACCGGGGAGCTGTTTTTT.

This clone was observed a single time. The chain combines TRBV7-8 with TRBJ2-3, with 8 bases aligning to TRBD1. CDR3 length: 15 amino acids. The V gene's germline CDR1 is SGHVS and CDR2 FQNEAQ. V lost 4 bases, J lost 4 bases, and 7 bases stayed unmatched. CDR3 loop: CASSSDRVDADTQYF. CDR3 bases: TGTGCCAGCAGCTCGGACAGGGTCGACGCAGATACGCAGTATTTT.

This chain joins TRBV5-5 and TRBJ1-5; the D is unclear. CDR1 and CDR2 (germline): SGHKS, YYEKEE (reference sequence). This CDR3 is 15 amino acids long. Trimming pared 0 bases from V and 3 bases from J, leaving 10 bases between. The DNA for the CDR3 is TGTGCCAGCAGCTTGGGTTACAGCCACAATCAGCCCCAGCATTTT. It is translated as CASSLGYSHNQPQHF.

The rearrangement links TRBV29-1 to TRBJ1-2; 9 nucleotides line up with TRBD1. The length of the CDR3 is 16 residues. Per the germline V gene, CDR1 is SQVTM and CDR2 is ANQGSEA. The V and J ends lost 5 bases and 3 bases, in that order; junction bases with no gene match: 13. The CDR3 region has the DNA TGCAGCGTTCCCGCCCGCGGGACAGGGCCCTACTATGGCTACACCTTC. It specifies CSVPARGTGPYYGYTF.

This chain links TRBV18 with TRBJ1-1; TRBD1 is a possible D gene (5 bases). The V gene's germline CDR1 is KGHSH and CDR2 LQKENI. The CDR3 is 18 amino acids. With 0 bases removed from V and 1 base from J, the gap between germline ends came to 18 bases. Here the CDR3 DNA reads TGTGCCAGCTCACCACCCATAGGGGCCACACCGAGGAACACTGAAGCTTTCTTT. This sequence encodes CASSPPIGATPRNTEAFF. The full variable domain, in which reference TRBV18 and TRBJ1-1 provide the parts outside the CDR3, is NAGVMQNPRHLVRRRGQEARLRCSPMKGHSHVYWYRQLPEEGLKFMVYLQKENIIDESGMPKERFSAEFPKEGPSILRIQQVVRGDSAAYFCASSPPIGATPRNTEAFFGQGTRLTVV.

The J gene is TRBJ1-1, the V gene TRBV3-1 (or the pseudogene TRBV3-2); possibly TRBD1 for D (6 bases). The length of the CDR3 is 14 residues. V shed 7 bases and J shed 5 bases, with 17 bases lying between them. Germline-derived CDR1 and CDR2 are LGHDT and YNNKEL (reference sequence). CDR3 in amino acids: CASIHKGGGTEAFF. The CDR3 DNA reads TGTGCCAGCATCCACAAAGGGGGAGGGACTGAAGCTTTCTTT.

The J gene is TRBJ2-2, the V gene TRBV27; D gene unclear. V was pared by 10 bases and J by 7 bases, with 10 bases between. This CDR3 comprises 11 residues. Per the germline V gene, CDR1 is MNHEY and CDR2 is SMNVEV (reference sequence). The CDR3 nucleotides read TGTGCCACCCTAGTGGGCGGGGAGCTGTTTTTT. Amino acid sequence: CATLVGGELFF.

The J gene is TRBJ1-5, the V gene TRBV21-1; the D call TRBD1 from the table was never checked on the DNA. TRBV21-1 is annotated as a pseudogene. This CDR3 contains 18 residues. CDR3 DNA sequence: TGTGCCAGCAGCAAAGAAGGCCAACAGGGAAACACGATTCAGCCCCAGCATTTT. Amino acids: CASSKEGQQGNTIQPQHF.

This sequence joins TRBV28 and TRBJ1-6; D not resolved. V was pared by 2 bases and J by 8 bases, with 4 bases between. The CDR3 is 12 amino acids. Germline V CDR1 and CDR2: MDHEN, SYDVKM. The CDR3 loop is CASSLVDSPLHF. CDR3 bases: TGTGCCAGCAGTTTAGTCGATTCACCCCTCCACTTT.

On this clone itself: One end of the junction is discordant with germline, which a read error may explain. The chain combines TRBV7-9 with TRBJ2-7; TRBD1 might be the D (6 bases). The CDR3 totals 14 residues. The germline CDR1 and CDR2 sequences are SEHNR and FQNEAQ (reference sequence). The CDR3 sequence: CASSPDSASSEQYF. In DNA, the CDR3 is TGTGCCAGCAGCCCGGACAGTGCCTCCTCCGAGCAGTACTTC.

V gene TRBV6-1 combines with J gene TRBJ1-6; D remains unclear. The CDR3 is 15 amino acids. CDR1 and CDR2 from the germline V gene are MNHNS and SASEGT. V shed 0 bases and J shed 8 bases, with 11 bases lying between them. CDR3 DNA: TGTGCCAGCAGTGAAGCGGCGGGTACCGATTCACCCCTCCACTTT. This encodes CASSEAAGTDSPLHF.

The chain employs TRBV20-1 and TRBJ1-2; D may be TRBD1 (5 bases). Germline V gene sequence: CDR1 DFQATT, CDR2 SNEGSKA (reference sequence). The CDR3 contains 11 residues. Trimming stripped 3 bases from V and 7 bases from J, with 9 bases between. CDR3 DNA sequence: TGCAGTGCTAGTCAGACAGCTGGCTACACCTTC. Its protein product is CSASQTAGYTF.

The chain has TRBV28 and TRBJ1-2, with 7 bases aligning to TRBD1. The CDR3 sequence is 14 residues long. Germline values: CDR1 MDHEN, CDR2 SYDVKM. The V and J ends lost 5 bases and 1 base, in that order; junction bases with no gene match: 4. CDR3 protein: CASSRQGFNYGYTF. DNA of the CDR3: TGTGCCAGCAGTCGACAGGGATTTAACTATGGCTACACCTTC.

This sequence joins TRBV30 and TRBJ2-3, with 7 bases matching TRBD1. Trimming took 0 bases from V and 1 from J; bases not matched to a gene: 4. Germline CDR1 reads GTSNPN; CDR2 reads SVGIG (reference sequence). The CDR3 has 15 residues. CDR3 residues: CAWSVGGEGTDTQYF. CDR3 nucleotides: TGTGCCTGGAGTGTAGGGGGCGAAGGCACAGATACGCAGTATTTT.

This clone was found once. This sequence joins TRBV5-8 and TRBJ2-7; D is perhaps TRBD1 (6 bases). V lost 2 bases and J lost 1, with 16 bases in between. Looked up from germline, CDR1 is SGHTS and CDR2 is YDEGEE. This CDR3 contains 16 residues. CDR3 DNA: TGTGCCAGCAGCTTCTTCAGGGGTGACCTTTCCTACGAGCAGTACTTC. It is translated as CASSFFRGDLSYEQYF.

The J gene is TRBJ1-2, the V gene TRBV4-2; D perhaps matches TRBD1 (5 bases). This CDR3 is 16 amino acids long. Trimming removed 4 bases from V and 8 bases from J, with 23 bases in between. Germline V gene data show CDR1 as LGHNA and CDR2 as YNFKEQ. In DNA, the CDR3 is TGTGCCAGCAGCCCGCTGGGGGGAGACCAGGGAAGGGGCTACACCTTC. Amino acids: CASSPLGGDQGRGYTF.

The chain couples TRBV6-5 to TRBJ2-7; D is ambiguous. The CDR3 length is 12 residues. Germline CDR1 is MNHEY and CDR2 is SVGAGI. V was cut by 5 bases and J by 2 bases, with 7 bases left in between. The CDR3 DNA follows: TGTGCCAGCAGTCAAACGGCCTACGAGCAGTACTTC. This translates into CASSQTAYEQYF.

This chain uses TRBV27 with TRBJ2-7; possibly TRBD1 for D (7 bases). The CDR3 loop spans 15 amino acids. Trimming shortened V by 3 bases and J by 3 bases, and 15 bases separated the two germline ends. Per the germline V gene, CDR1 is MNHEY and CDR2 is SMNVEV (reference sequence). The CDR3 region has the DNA TGTGCCAGCAGTTTTTGGCAGGGGGGTTTCTACGAGCAGTACTTC. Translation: CASSFWQGGFYEQYF.

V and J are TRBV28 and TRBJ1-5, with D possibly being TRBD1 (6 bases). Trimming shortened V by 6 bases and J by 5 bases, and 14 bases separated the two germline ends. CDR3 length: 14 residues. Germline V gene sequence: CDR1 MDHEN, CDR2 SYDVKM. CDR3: CASRGGGDYQPQHF. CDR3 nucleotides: TGTGCCAGCAGGGGAGGGGGAGATTATCAGCCCCAGCATTTT.

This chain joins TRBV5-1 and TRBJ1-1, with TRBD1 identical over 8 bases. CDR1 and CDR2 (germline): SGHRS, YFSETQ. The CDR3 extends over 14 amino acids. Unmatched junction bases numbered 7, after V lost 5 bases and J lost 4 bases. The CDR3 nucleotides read TGCGCCAGCAGTAGGACAGGGTTTGGCACTGAAGCTTTCTTT. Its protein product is CASSRTGFGTEAFF.